What follows is one T cell receptor beta chain and its context. Clones were read by immunoSEQ multiplex PCR, and TCRdb kept only the in-frame ones, dropping some. The sample gives over 45,000 clones, about 92% of which show up once; approximately 2.2% is in the top ten. This specimen belongs to a study of T cell changes during pregnancy in multiple sclerosis. This CDR3 contains 15 residues. Looked up from germline, CDR1 is SGHNT and CDR2 is YYREEE (reference sequence). With V trimmed by 0 bases and J by 3 bases, 3 bases remained unmatched. This TCR was sampled from a female donor with multiple sclerosis, enrolled in a pregnancy study. The chain is built from TRBV5-4 and TRBJ2-3, with 8 positions matching TRBD2. Sample: peripheral blood, taken in the third trimester of pregnancy. CDR3 amino acids: CASSLESGRTDTQYF. CDR3 nucleotides: TGTGCCAGCAGCTTGGAAAGCGGGAGAACAGATACGCAGTATTTT.